This entry features one T cell receptor (beta chain) sequence. These data originate in a study of CD8 T cells in Susac syndrome. The multiple sclerosis controls were treatment-naive patients with relapsing-remitting disease that was stable or active. The CD8+ and CD4+ T cells were isolated magnetically using a negative isolation approach, whereas the TEMRA cells were enriched by FACS. The germline CDR1 and CDR2 sequences are DFQATT and SNEGSKA (reference sequence). This CDR3 contains 14 residues. The V gene lost 6 bases and the J gene lost 0 bases, with 14 bases spanning the gap. RNA, at about 0.5 to 1 ug, was reverse transcribed with random hexamers. A multiplex approach, immunoSEQ multiplex PCR, amplified TCR beta CDR3 across 54 Vbeta and 13 Jbeta. TCRdb used MiXCR to reprocess the immunoSEQ multiplex PCR reads, holding one entry per CDR3 protein. The sample consists of about 400,000 distinct CDR3 sequences, roughly 85% of them appearing once.

The source material was CD8+ T cells from PBMCs. This rearrangement joins TRBV20-1 to TRBJ2-5; D assignment may be TRBD1 or TRBD2 (5 bases each). The origin of this receptor is a human donor with multiple sclerosis. The CDR3 spells CSAEGRLYQETQYF. DNA of the CDR3: TGCAGTGCAGAGGGACGTTTGTACCAAGAGACCCAGTACTTC.